Each of the 25 T cell receptor beta chains below was sequenced from the same sample in a study of T cell changes during pregnancy in multiple sclerosis. Only in-frame clones appear in the TCRdb table, and some are missing; sequencing was by immunoSEQ multiplex PCR. The sample includes about 51,000 clones, around 93% of them seen just once. This specimen consisted of peripheral blood, obtained in the second trimester of pregnancy. The receptors come from a female donor with multiple sclerosis, enrolled in a pregnancy study.

The gene calls are TRBV28 and TRBJ2-6; tentatively, D is TRBD1 (6 bases). Germline V lookup: CDR1 MDHEN, CDR2 SYDVKM. Trimming stripped 2 bases from V and 9 bases from J, with 14 bases between. CDR3 size: 15 residues. The DNA for the CDR3 is TGTGCCAGCAGTTTAGGGGGCTCTGCCGTCAACGTCCTGACTTTC. This sequence encodes CASSLGGSAVNVLTF.

This sequence joins TRBV4-3 and TRBJ1-3; D is unresolved. Germline CDR1 LGHNA, CDR2 YSLEER. The CDR3 has 15 residues. The V gene lost 0 bases and the J gene lost 4 bases, with 10 bases spanning the gap. The DNA for the CDR3 is TGCGCCAGCAGCCAAGATTCCACGCGAGGAAACACCATATATTTT. It codes for CASSQDSTRGNTIYF.

The chain employs TRBV7-2 and TRBJ1-4; TRBD1 matches 8 bases. The CDR3 is 16 amino acids. Germline assignment: CDR1 SGHTA and CDR2 FQGNSA. Germline trimming cut 5 bases from V and 7 bases from J; bases unmatched to any gene: 12. CDR3 sequence reads: CASSKASTGEGEKLFF. In DNA form, the CDR3 reads TGTGCCAGCAGCAAAGCCTCGACAGGGGAGGGTGAAAAACTGTTTTTT.

The gene calls are TRBV4-1 and TRBJ1-1; 8 nucleotides line up with TRBD1. The CDR3 covers 15 residues. CDR1 is MGHRA and CDR2 is YSYEKL in the germline V gene. After removal of 5 bases from V and 5 bases from J, the junction contained 10 bases not matched to a gene. The CDR3 bases are TGCGCCAGCAGCGAGACAGGGGAAGTCAGGACTGAAGCTTTCTTT. Translating it yields CASSETGEVRTEAFF.

The chain couples TRBV6-4 to TRBJ1-5; D call uncertain. CDR3 length: 17 residues. Per the germline V gene, CDR1 is MRHNA and CDR2 is SNTAGT. V was trimmed by 4 bases and J by 5 bases, leaving 21 bases between them. The CDR3 sequence: CASSVLKLNQLDQPQHF. The CDR3 DNA follows: TGTGCCAGCAGTGTCCTAAAGCTCAACCAATTAGATCAGCCCCAGCATTTT.

The chain is built from TRBV7-3 and TRBJ2-5; 9 bases line up with TRBD2. The ends lost 5 bases at V and 5 bases at J; junction bases unmatched: 6. This CDR3 has 14 residues. Germline V CDR1 and CDR2: SGHTA, FQGTGA. In DNA, the CDR3 is TGTGCCAGCAGCCGTAGCGGGAGAGGGGAGACCCAGTACTTC. It codes for CASSRSGRGETQYF. The complete variable domain, with remaining parts taken from reference TRBV7-3 and TRBJ2-5, reads GAGVSQTPSNKVTEKGKYVELRCDPISGHTALYWYRQSLGQGPEFLIYFQGTGAADDSGLPNDRFFAVRPEGSVSTLKIQRTERGDSAVYLCASSRSGRGETQYFGPGTRLLVL.

The V and J genes are TRBV30 and TRBJ2-3; possible D gene TRBD1, 5 bases. Per the germline V gene, CDR1 is GTSNPN and CDR2 is SVGIG (reference sequence). The CDR3 loop spans 15 amino acids. The V gene lost 5 bases and the J gene lost 1 base, with 16 bases spanning the gap. The CDR3, as DNA: TGTGCCTGGGGAGATGGGGCGTTGGGCACAGATACGCAGTATTTT. This gives the protein CAWGDGALGTDTQYF.

The genes are TRBV7-9 and TRBJ1-2; TRBD1 matches at 9 bases. The CDR3 has 14 amino acids. Unmatched junction bases numbered 4, after V lost 1 base and J lost 7 bases. The germline V gene has CDR1 SEHNR and CDR2 FQNEAQ (reference sequence). The DNA of the CDR3 is TGTGCCAGCAGCTTAGACAGGGGGCATGCTGGCTACACCTTC. Translating it yields CASSLDRGHAGYTF.

The chain is built from TRBV11-2 and TRBJ2-1; 8 bases match TRBD1. Germline CDR1 reads SGHAT; CDR2 reads FQNNGV. Losses at the gene ends were 7 bases for V and 2 bases for J; bases not matched to a gene: 4. The CDR3 consists of 14 residues. In DNA form, the CDR3 reads TGTGCCAGCACCGACAGGGGACCCTACAATGAGCAGTTCTTC. Translation gives CASTDRGPYNEQFF.

CDR3 sequence reads: CASGDRYSNQPQHF. CDR3 nucleotides: TGTGCCAGCGGCGACAGGTATAGCAATCAGCCCCAGCATTTT. The chain links TRBV6-6 to TRBJ1-5; a possible D gene is TRBD1 (6 bases). V was shortened by 8 bases and J by 0 bases, with 11 bases between the two germline ends. The CDR3 consists of 14 residues. CDR1 and CDR2 from the germline V gene are MNHNY and SVGAGI (reference sequence).

The chain joins TRBV27 to TRBJ2-1, with TRBD2 matching over 10 bases. The length of the CDR3 is 14 residues. Germline lookup yields CDR1 MNHEY and CDR2 SMNVEV (reference sequence). V was clipped by 10 bases and J by 10 bases; unmatched bases: 13. CDR3 sequence reads: CATQARLAGQEQFF. CDR3 DNA: TGTGCCACCCAGGCTAGACTAGCGGGTCAGGAGCAGTTCTTC.

This rearrangement joins TRBV30 to TRBJ2-6; 12 nucleotides line up with TRBD1. V shed 4 bases and J 3 bases; nucleotides not matched to a gene: 4. CDR3 size: 16 residues. The germline CDR1 and CDR2 sequences are GTSNPN and SVGIG (reference sequence). CDR3 sequence reads: CAWMGQGADGANVLTF. CDR3 coding DNA: TGTGCCTGGATGGGACAGGGGGCTGATGGGGCCAACGTCCTGACTTTC.

The chain links TRBV6-5 to TRBJ1-2, with 8 bases identical to TRBD1. Per germline, CDR1 MNHEY and CDR2 SVGAGI. Unmatched junction bases numbered 2, after V lost 5 bases and J lost 0 bases. The CDR3 runs 14 residues. CDR3 region: CASSRTGSNYGYTF. CDR3 nucleotide sequence: TGTGCCAGCAGTCGGACAGGGTCTAACTATGGCTACACCTTC.

This CDR3 is CAWSVARELKQYF. The CDR3 region has the DNA TGTGCCTGGAGTGTGGCTCGGGAATTGAAGCAGTACTTC. This chain connects TRBV30 to TRBJ2-7; perhaps TRBD2 as D (5 bases). CDR3 size: 13 residues. V lost 0 bases and J lost 8, with 14 bases in between. CDR1 is GTSNPN and CDR2 is SVGIG in the germline V gene (reference sequence).

The V and J genes are TRBV27 and TRBJ2-1; D possibly corresponds to TRBD2 (6 bases). This CDR3 comprises 14 residues. CDR1 and CDR2 from the germline V gene are MNHEY and SMNVEV (reference sequence). Trimming removed 3 bases at V and 5 bases at J, with 11 bases between. CDR3 protein: CASSFQRRDNEQFF. The CDR3 DNA is TGTGCCAGCAGTTTCCAGCGGAGGGACAATGAGCAGTTCTTC.

This chain links TRBV5-1 with TRBJ2-1, with 7 nucleotides matching TRBD2. Germline CDR1 is SGHRS and CDR2 is YFSETQ. J was trimmed by 3 bases and V by 6 bases; bases with no gene match: 9. This CDR3 spans 15 amino acids. The CDR3 sequence: CASTPRDYDYNEQFF. The CDR3 nucleotides read TGCGCCAGCACCCCCCGGGACTACGACTACAATGAGCAGTTCTTC.

The V gene is TRBV18, the J gene TRBJ2-1, with TRBD1 matching 7 bases. The junction had 14 bases not matched to a gene; V was cut back by 8 bases and J by 7 bases. The CDR3 length is 15 residues. CDR1 and CDR2 from the germline V gene are KGHSH and LQKENI. The CDR3 region is CASHEGGTRMNEQFF. As DNA, the CDR3 is TGTGCCAGCCACGAAGGGGGCACCCGGATGAATGAGCAGTTCTTC.

This clone was counted a single time. V usage is TRBV28 and J usage is TRBJ1-1; maybe TRBD1 (5 bases). This CDR3 region has 15 residues. Germline V gene data show CDR1 as MDHEN and CDR2 as SYDVKM. Trimming pared 5 bases from V and 0 bases from J, leaving 13 bases between. The CDR3 bases are TGTGCCAGCAGTCCGGAGACAGATCTGAACACTGAAGCTTTCTTT. This gives the protein CASSPETDLNTEAFF.

This clone was detected only once. CDR3 sequence (DNA): TGTGCCAGCAGCGTAGCCGCGGGACTAGCGGGCGTCAATGAGCAGTTCTTC. It encodes CASSVAAGLAGVNEQFF. The gene calls are TRBV9 and TRBJ2-1; TRBD2 matches at 12 bases. The CDR3 contains 17 residues. Trimming removed 0 bases from V and 6 bases from J; junction bases left unmatched: 7. Per the germline V gene, CDR1 is SGDLS and CDR2 is YYNGEE.

The chain combines TRBV27 with TRBJ2-7; TRBD1 aligns across 12 bases. Germline loops: CDR1 MNHEY, CDR2 SMNVEV (reference sequence). Trimming cost V 8 bases and J 7 bases; bases outside gene matches: 3. The CDR3 runs to 12 residues. This CDR3 is CASRDRGLEQYF. The CDR3 DNA reads as TGTGCCAGCCGGGACAGGGGGCTTGAGCAGTACTTC.

The J gene is TRBJ2-7, the V gene TRBV6-5; TRBD1 is a possible D gene (6 bases). This CDR3 is 10 amino acids long. Germline CDR1 is MNHEY and CDR2 is SVGAGI. Trimming stripped 11 bases from V and 7 bases from J, with 12 bases between. Here the CDR3 reads CAFDGQEQYF. CDR3 coding DNA: TGTGCCTTTGACGGACAGGAGCAGTACTTC.

CDR3 amino acids: CASSTRVAGAADTQYF. The CDR3 DNA reads as TGTGCCAGCAGCACCAGGGTAGCGGGAGCGGCAGATACGCAGTATTTT. This chain joins TRBV11-3 and TRBJ2-3; 9 bases align to TRBD2. The CDR3 is 16 residues long. Trimming took 5 bases from V and 4 from J; bases not matched to a gene: 10. Germline V gives CDR1 SGHNT, CDR2 YENEEA.

There are a few counts of this clone. This rearrangement joins TRBV15 to TRBJ1-2; 11 bases fit TRBD1. The CDR3 length is 14 residues. CDR1 and CDR2 (germline): LNHNV, YYDKDF (reference sequence). The V gene end was trimmed by 4 bases and the J gene end by 4 bases; junction bases not matched to a gene: 2. The CDR3 nucleotides are TGTGCCACCAGCACGGGGACAGGGGGCTATGGCTACACCTTC. This translates into CATSTGTGGYGYTF.

Written as DNA, the CDR3 is TGCGCCAGCAGCCGGGGGGAAGGCCACGAGCAGTACTTC. Translated, it gives CASSRGEGHEQYF. This chain uses TRBV4-3 with TRBJ2-7; weak D call: TRBD2 (6 bases). Trimming pared 4 bases from V and 5 bases from J, leaving 12 bases between. Germline loops: CDR1 LGHNA, CDR2 YSLEER. The CDR3 sequence is 13 residues long.

CDR3 protein: CASSETSGRDTDTQYF. As DNA, the CDR3 is TGCGCCAGCAGCGAGACTAGCGGGAGGGACACAGATACGCAGTATTTT. This chain uses TRBV4-3 with TRBJ2-3; 14 positions match TRBD2. V shed 5 bases, J shed 2 bases, and the junction held 3 bases outside the gene matches. Germline V gene data show CDR1 as LGHNA and CDR2 as YSLEER. This CDR3 spans 16 amino acids.